This record looks at one T cell receptor (beta chain) sequence and its context. Antigen unknown. MiXCR, run by TCRdb on the multiplex PCR reads, gives a single entry per CDR3 protein. This table holds 66,000 or so distinct CDR3 sequences, around two fifths found once. The entry originates in a study of breast tumors, draining lymph nodes, adjacent tissues. The CDR3 totals 14 residues. V lost 6 bases and J 1 base, leaving 12 bases between the germline ends. Germline V gene data show CDR1 as MNHEY and CDR2 as SMNVEV (reference sequence). Study results and caveats: Tumor TCR diversity was below lymph nodes but above nontumor tissue. Compared with basal-like, luminal-like tumors shared significantly more repertoire with nontumor tissue. The lymph node origin of tumor T cells was framed as consistent with a hypothesis, not demonstrated. Most tumor T cells seemingly derive from lymph node, then expand in tumor.

The receptor comes from a female donor with breast cancer. Some clones in this sample may be carry-over from other donors' samples. The gene calls are TRBV27 and TRBJ2-5; D gene ambiguous. The material sequenced was breast tumor tissue. In DNA, the CDR3 is TGTGCCAGCAGCGAACCAGGTAGCCAAGAGACCCAGTACTTC. This translates into CASSEPGSQETQYF.